These 25 T cell receptor beta chains were sequenced from one sample in a study of blood T cell repertoires in COVID-19. Sequencing was performed with immunoSEQ multiplex PCR; in TCRdb, only in-frame clones are kept and a portion is missing. The sample lists nearly 55,000 clones; 70% to 90% were seen once. Sequenced: peripheral blood. The receptor source for this set is a man between 65 and 85 years old with active COVID-19.

The V and J genes are TRBV3-1 (or the pseudogene TRBV3-2) and TRBJ2-3; D is possibly TRBD2 (6 bases). V was shortened by 2 bases and J by 4 bases, with 16 bases between the two germline ends. Germline CDR1 is LGHDT and CDR2 is YNNKEL (reference sequence). The CDR3 sequence is 16 residues long. The CDR3 is CASSQNSGGLSDTQYF. CDR3 nucleotides: TGTGCCAGCAGCCAAAACTCCGGGGGTCTCTCAGATACGCAGTATTTT.

The J gene is TRBJ2-4, the V gene TRBV6-6; the match to TRBD2 covers 8 bases. The CDR3 is 16 residues long. The ends lost 2 bases at V and 2 bases at J; junction bases unmatched: 5. In germline, CDR1 is MNHNY, CDR2 SVGAGI (reference sequence). The CDR3 nucleotides read TGTGCCAGCAGTTACGTAGCGGGGTATCCCAAAAACATTCAGTACTTC. Amino acids: CASSYVAGYPKNIQYF.

The chain recombines TRBV5-6 with TRBJ1-1; TRBD1 matches at 8 bases. From germline, CDR1 is SGHDT and CDR2 YYEEEE. V shed 4 bases, J shed 4 bases, and the junction held 12 bases outside the gene matches. This CDR3 is built from 16 residues. CDR3 nucleotides: TGTGCCAGCAGCCTACGGTGGACAGGGAGAGGCACTGAAGCTTTCTTT. This sequence encodes CASSLRWTGRGTEAFF. The full variable domain, rest sourced from reference TRBV5-6 and TRBJ1-1, is DAGVTQSPTHLIKTRGQQVTLRCSPKSGHDTVSWYQQALGQGPQFIFQYYEEEERQRGNFPDRFSGHQFPNYSSELNVNALLLGDSALYLCASSLRWTGRGTEAFFGQGTRLTVV.

The chain couples TRBV6-5 to TRBJ2-7; a possible D gene is TRBD1 (6 bases). V lost 6 bases to trimming and J lost 0 bases, with 9 bases between them. This CDR3 is 13 amino acids long. Germline loops: CDR1 MNHEY, CDR2 SVGAGI. The CDR3 sequence is CASRAGASYEQYF. The DNA for the CDR3 is TGTGCCAGCAGGGCAGGGGCCTCCTACGAGCAGTACTTC.

The chain is built from TRBV7-8 and TRBJ2-5; D might be TRBD2 (6 bases). The V and J ends lost 10 bases and 5 bases respectively, with 17 bases between them. The CDR3 contains 13 residues. Germline CDR1 SGHVS, CDR2 FQNEAQ. In DNA form, the CDR3 reads TGTGCCATCCAACTATTTGGGGGGGAGACCCAGTACTTC. This encodes CAIQLFGGETQYF.

By share, this clone counts as large. The chain couples TRBV5-6 to TRBJ1-5; D remains unclear. From germline, CDR1 is SGHDT and CDR2 YYEEEE. Between the trimmed V and J ends, which lost 4 bases and 0 bases, there was a span of 8 bases. CDR3 length: 14 amino acids. DNA for the CDR3: TGTGCCAGCAGCAAGGAGTATAGCAATCAGCCCCAGCATTTT. Protein sequence: CASSKEYSNQPQHF. Drawing the rest from reference TRBV5-6 and TRBJ1-5, the complete variable domain is DAGVTQSPTHLIKTRGQQVTLRCSPKSGHDTVSWYQQALGQGPQFIFQYYEEEERQRGNFPDRFSGHQFPNYSSELNVNALLLGDSALYLCASSKEYSNQPQHFGDGTRLSIL.

CDR3 residues: CASTASLGRGEKLFF. CDR3 nucleotides: TGTGCCAGCACAGCCAGCCTGGGCAGGGGGGAAAAACTGTTTTTT. The J gene is TRBJ1-4, the V gene TRBV7-9, with 7 bases that match TRBD1. Germline lookup yields CDR1 SEHNR and CDR2 FQNEAQ (reference sequence). The CDR3 contains 15 residues. J lost 8 bases, V lost 7 bases, and 13 bases had no gene match.

V is TRBV29-1 and J is TRBJ1-4, with TRBD1 matching over 7 bases. V shed 7 bases, J shed 5 bases, and the junction held 7 bases outside the gene matches. This CDR3 contains 13 residues. CDR1 and CDR2 from the germline V gene are SQVTM and ANQGSEA. CDR3 sequence reads: CSGRDRNNEKLFF. CDR3 DNA sequence: TGCAGCGGGCGGGACAGAAACAATGAAAAACTGTTTTTT.

The V gene is TRBV15, the J gene TRBJ1-2; 8 positions agree with TRBD1. The V segment lost 0 bases and the J segment 8 bases; nucleotides outside the gene matches: 5. Germline V gives CDR1 LNHNV, CDR2 YYDKDF (reference sequence). The CDR3 has 14 amino acids. The CDR3 loop reads CATSREDRVRGYTF. CDR3 bases: TGTGCCACCAGCAGAGAGGACAGGGTGAGGGGCTACACCTTC.

This clone was detected only once. This chain joins TRBV10-3 and TRBJ1-4; TRBD1 matches at 7 bases. In germline, CDR1 is ENHRY, CDR2 SYGVKD. This CDR3 is built from 14 residues. With 10 bases clipped from V and 2 bases from J, the junction kept 7 bases outside the gene matches. CDR3 sequence reads: CATRTGGTNEKLFF. The DNA for the CDR3 is TGTGCCACCCGGACAGGAGGGACTAATGAAAAACTGTTTTTT.

This chain's CDR3 is CASSSRVSSYEQYF. The CDR3 nucleotides read TGTGCCAGCAGCTCCAGGGTTAGCTCCTACGAGCAGTACTTC. This chain uses TRBV7-8 with TRBJ2-7, with D perhaps TRBD1 (5 bases). The CDR3 length is 14 residues. Germline-derived CDR1 and CDR2 are SGHVS and FQNEAQ. Deletions cut 4 bases from V and 0 bases from J, with 10 bases between.

The rearrangement links TRBV27 to TRBJ2-3; TRBD1 is a possible D gene (6 bases). The V end lost 6 bases, the J end lost 2 bases, and 18 bases lay between the germline ends. Germline V lookup: CDR1 MNHEY, CDR2 SMNVEV (reference sequence). The CDR3 covers 16 residues. CDR3 loop: CASSSLRGGHTDTQYF. CDR3 DNA: TGTGCCAGCAGCTCTCTTCGTGGGGGCCACACAGATACGCAGTATTTT.

The chain has TRBV15 and TRBJ2-7; tentatively, D is TRBD2 (6 bases). This CDR3 is 14 amino acids long. V was shortened by 8 bases and J by 1 base, with 15 bases between the two germline ends. Germline V gene data show CDR1 as LNHNV and CDR2 as YYDKDF (reference sequence). In DNA form, the CDR3 reads TGTGCCACCGGATGGGGGGTTGGATCCTACGAGCAGTACTTC. Translated: CATGWGVGSYEQYF.

V is TRBV19 and J is TRBJ2-4; 10 bases agree with TRBD1. V was pared by 5 bases and J by 14 bases, with 12 bases of the junction left unmatched. Germline V gene lookup returns CDR1 LNHDA and CDR2 SQIVND (reference sequence). The CDR3 is 14 amino acids. CDR3: CASSAHTGQGIEYF. The DNA of the CDR3 is TGTGCCAGTAGTGCCCACACGGGACAGGGGATTGAGTACTTC.

The chain carries TRBV29-1 and TRBJ2-7, with 8 bases matching TRBD1. The CDR3 loop spans 12 amino acids. J gave up 4 bases and V 6 bases, and 5 bases lay outside the gene matches. Germline CDR1 SQVTM, CDR2 ANQGSEA. Here the CDR3 DNA reads TGCAGCGTCCAGACAGGGGTATACGAGCAGTACTTC. The encoded protein is CSVQTGVYEQYF.

The V gene is TRBV11-2, the J gene TRBJ2-1; 8 nucleotides match TRBD1. The CDR3 is 15 residues long. Germline-derived CDR1 and CDR2 are SGHAT and FQNNGV. The V segment lost 5 bases and the J segment 9 bases; nucleotides outside the gene matches: 12. The CDR3, as DNA: TGTGCCAGCAGCCCGGGACAGGCCTCCGGTCGTGAGCAGTTCTTC. Residues: CASSPGQASGREQFF.

This chain connects TRBV6-2 or TRBV6-3 to TRBJ2-5; D perhaps matches TRBD1 (5 bases). Trimming left V 2 bases short and J 5 bases short, with 15 bases between. CDR3 size: 15 residues. Per the germline V gene, CDR1 is MNHEY and CDR2 is SVGEGT. The chain's CDR3 is CASSYGAVSGETQYF. The CDR3 nucleotides read TGTGCCAGCAGTTACGGGGCAGTAAGTGGGGAGACCCAGTACTTC.

The J gene is TRBJ2-2, the V gene TRBV4-1; 12 bases fit TRBD2. V gave up 5 bases and J gave up 8 bases; unmatched junction bases: 9. The germline V gene encodes CDR1 MGHRA and CDR2 YSYEKL. This CDR3 is 16 amino acids long. The chain's CDR3 is CASSSSGGAFSGELFF. CDR3 in DNA: TGCGCCAGCAGCTCTAGCGGGGGGGCCTTCTCAGGGGAGCTGTTTTTT.

The rearrangement joins TRBV30 to TRBJ1-3; perhaps TRBD1 as D (5 bases). The V end was cut by 4 bases, the J end by 0 bases, with 16 bases between. Germline lookup yields CDR1 GTSNPN and CDR2 SVGIG (reference sequence). The CDR3 spans 16 residues. CDR3 region: CAWTGHTKYSGNTIYF. CDR3 nucleotides: TGTGCCTGGACTGGACATACAAAATACTCTGGAAACACCATATATTTT.

The rearrangement links TRBV5-1 to TRBJ2-3; 7 nucleotides align to TRBD1. The trim removed 0 bases at V and 1 base at J, leaving 2 bases unmatched. The germline V gene encodes CDR1 SGHRS and CDR2 YFSETQ. This CDR3 contains 15 residues. CDR3: CASSLDTGGTDTQYF. The DNA of the CDR3 is TGCGCCAGCAGCTTGGACACAGGGGGCACAGATACGCAGTATTTT. The full variable domain, with the rest looked up from reference TRBV5-1 and TRBJ2-3, is KAGVTQTPRYLIKTRGQQVTLSCSPISGHRSVSWYQQTPGQGLQFLFEYFSETQRNKGNFPGRFSGRQFSNSRSEMNVSTLELGDSALYLCASSLDTGGTDTQYFGPGTRLTVL.

This clone turned up a few times. The J gene is TRBJ1-1, the V gene TRBV18; TRBD1 might be the D (6 bases). In germline, CDR1 is KGHSH, CDR2 LQKENI. The germline V and J ends were trimmed by 0 bases and 4 bases, with 15 bases remaining between them. This CDR3 comprises 16 residues. CDR3 DNA: TGTGCCAGCTCACCACCGTCGACAGGAAGGGGCACTGAAGCTTTCTTT. Translation: CASSPPSTGRGTEAFF.

The J gene is TRBJ2-5, the V gene TRBV3-1 (or the pseudogene TRBV3-2), with D perhaps matching TRBD2 (5 bases). The CDR3 spans 14 residues. V dropped 3 bases and J dropped 3 bases, with 11 bases sitting between them. The germline V gene encodes CDR1 LGHDT and CDR2 YNNKEL (reference sequence). CDR3: CASSHRDGKETQYF. The CDR3 DNA follows: TGTGCCAGCAGCCACCGCGACGGGAAAGAGACCCAGTACTTC.

The rearrangement joins TRBV6-2 or TRBV6-3 to TRBJ2-5; 13 bases align to TRBD2. The CDR3 length is 15 residues. The J segment lost 3 bases and the V segment lost 6 bases, leaving 4 bases of the junction unmatched. The germline CDR1 and CDR2 sequences are MNHEY and SVGEGT. CDR3 in amino acids: CASSLGLAGEETQYF. DNA of the CDR3: TGTGCCAGCAGCCTCGGACTAGCGGGGGAAGAGACCCAGTACTTC.

This clone was observed a handful of times. The rearrangement uses TRBV4-1 and TRBJ2-3; 7 nucleotides agree with TRBD1. Germline CDR1 and CDR2: MGHRA and YSYEKL. Trimming at V came to 4 bases and at J to 2 bases, leaving 6 bases not matched to a gene. The CDR3 consists of 15 residues. CDR3 loop: CASSPLGQYTDTQYF. In nucleotides, the CDR3 is TGCGCCAGCAGCCCCCTGGGACAGTACACAGATACGCAGTATTTT.

The rearrangement links TRBV29-1 to TRBJ1-2; 10 bases align to TRBD1. V was clipped by 5 bases and J by 5 bases; unmatched bases: 8. The length of the CDR3 is 14 residues. Germline V gene data show CDR1 as SQVTM and CDR2 as ANQGSEA. CDR3 loop: CSVSTGTGAYGYTF. The CDR3 DNA sequence: TGCAGCGTTTCTACCGGGACAGGGGCTTATGGCTACACCTTC. Complete variable domain (other parts from reference TRBV29-1 and TRBJ1-2): SAVISQKPSRDICQRGTSLTIQCQVDSQVTMMFWYRQQPGQSLTLIATANQGSEATYESGFVIDKFPISRPNLTFSTLTVSNMSPEDSSIYLCSVSTGTGAYGYTFGSGTRLTVV.